This entry describes one TCR beta chain. From the RT-PCR reads, TCRdb called clonotypes with MiXCR, one entry per CDR3 protein. The table includes roughly 940,000 distinct CDR3 sequences, 18% detected once. In germline, CDR1 is LNHNV, CDR2 YYDKDF (reference sequence). V lost 0 bases, J lost 5 bases, and 4 bases stayed unmatched. The CDR3 sequence is 15 residues long. The data originate from a study of patients and donors after allogeneic stem cell transplantation. The chain is built from TRBV15 and TRBJ2-3; 8 bases line up with TRBD1. The clonotype comes from a human donor who was either an allogeneic HSCT recipient or a stem cell or donor lymphocyte infusion donor (not recorded which). It is not recorded whose cells these are; they may come from a transplant donor. The sample comprised blood, either unsorted or a sorted T cell fraction (not recorded which). The CDR3 bases are TGTGCCACCAGCAGAGAAAACAGGGGGAGAGATACGCAGTATTTT. Translating gives CATSRENRGRDTQYF.